Listed below are T cell receptor beta chains from one sample, sequenced in a study of blood T cell repertoires in COVID-19. The repertoire was sequenced with immunoSEQ multiplex PCR; TCRdb's copy has only in-frame clones and lacks some. The sample records 300,000 to 350,000 clones, roughly nine tenths being singletons. Sequenced sample: PBMCs or T cells enriched from blood (not recorded which). Receptors originate from a woman aged 25 to 39 who had recovered from COVID-19. Each CDR3 is given without its conserved first and last residue. The D gene is left open where the match is weak. Only part of the rows carry a size: once, few, many, or a class if the clone is expanded.

clone_size j_call v_call d_call cdr3_aa
- TRBJ1-2 TRBV6-5 - ASSYEQGRRNYGYT
once TRBJ2-1 TRBV18 TRBD2 ASSTGLVYNEQF
- TRBJ1-1 TRBV29-1 - SGAAGTTEAF
- TRBJ1-5 TRBV19 - ASSIPQGIYSNQPQH
- TRBJ2-1 TRBV25-1 TRBD1 ASLRTGGNNEQF
- TRBJ2-6 TRBV10-3 TRBD1 AISERTGLNSGANVLT
- TRBJ2-2 TRBV19 - ASKRDGELF
- TRBJ1-1 TRBV18 - ASSRTDNEAF
- TRBJ2-1 TRBV6-5 TRBD1 ASRDRASGFDEQF
- TRBJ2-1 TRBV27 TRBD2 ASREIAGGRDEQF
- TRBJ1-6 TRBV6-5 - ASGHDSDNSPLH
- TRBJ2-1 TRBV3-1/TRBV3-2 TRBD2 ASSQVSAGVDPEQF
- TRBJ2-7 TRBV27 TRBD2 ASSLLGLRSGDEQY
- TRBJ1-4 TRBV15 TRBD1 ATSRQGGEGLF
- TRBJ1-1 TRBV28 TRBD1 AGDLGDRGSRS
- TRBJ1-2 TRBV23-1 TRBD1 ASGPGQGNGYT
- TRBJ1-3 TRBV2 - ASTTGHSGNTIY
- TRBJ1-2 TRBV12-3/TRBV12-4 - ASSRWEVRGYT
- TRBJ1-3 TRBV19 - ASQGNENTIY
- TRBJ1-2 TRBV9 TRBD1 ASSAGQGHGYT